This T cell receptor (beta chain) was identified during a study of blood T cells in healthy people across ages. Study-level findings and limits: Those diversity estimates obtained from one million T cells were thought to be underestimates. PBMCs went unsorted, and a conclusive naive versus antigen-experienced comparison was therefore prevented. Nothing was known about donor CMV status, and this possibly confounded expanded clonotype changes.

It was with a sample-barcoded 5' primer and a J-beta primer mix that a second PCR of roughly 7 to 11 cycles was run. One entry per CDR3 protein, called by TCRdb with MiXCR from the 5' RACE reads. The sample has about 1,500,000 distinct CDR3 sequences; roughly 30% are singletons. Points on this clonotype: What it binds is not known.

Per germline, CDR1 SGHRS and CDR2 YFSETQ. The ends lost 6 bases at V and 6 bases at J; junction bases unmatched: 5. CDR3 length: 13 amino acids. The receptor's source is a woman aged 25 to 45 in good health. The chain combines TRBV5-1 with TRBJ2-2; 7 bases align to TRBD2. Sequencing used blood. In DNA form, the CDR3 reads TGCGCCAGCAAGACTAGCTACGCCGGGGAGCTGTTTTTT. Its translation: CASKTSYAGELFF. Variable domain in full (rest from reference TRBV5-1 and TRBJ2-2): KAGVTQTPRYLIKTRGQQVTLSCSPISGHRSVSWYQQTPGQGLQFLFEYFSETQRNKGNFPGRFSGRQFSNSRSEMNVSTLELGDSALYLCASKTSYAGELFFGEGSRLTVL.